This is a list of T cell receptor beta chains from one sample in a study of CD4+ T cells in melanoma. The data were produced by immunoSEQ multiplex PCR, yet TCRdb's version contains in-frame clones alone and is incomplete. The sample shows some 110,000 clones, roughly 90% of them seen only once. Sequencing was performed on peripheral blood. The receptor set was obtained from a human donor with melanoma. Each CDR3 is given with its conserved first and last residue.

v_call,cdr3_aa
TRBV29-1,CSVGSGGVGTEAFF
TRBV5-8,CASSLVQETQYF
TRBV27,CASSRHQTENQPQHF
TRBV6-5,CASSYSRQGENHEQFF
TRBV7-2,CASRNRASGGAYNEQFF
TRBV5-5,CASSFGGEWDTQYF
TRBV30,CAWSGGQAYEQYF
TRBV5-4,CASSTNRGPPYNEQFF
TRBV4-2,CASSQEVRGRTEAFF
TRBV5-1,CASSGTDFFYGYTF
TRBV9,CASSVAGQGSLNYGYTF
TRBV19,CASTSGRPPETQYF
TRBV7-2,CASSLVSTGGQETQYF
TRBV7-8,CASSSGRRETQYF
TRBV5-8,CASSLTGQGLFSGNTIYF
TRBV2,CASSVLGGSGNTIYF
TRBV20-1,CRRSRSYGYTF
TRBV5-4,CASSLQGYQETQYF
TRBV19,CASSTTGQIPGKLFF
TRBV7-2,CASSLGTSSNEQFF
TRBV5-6,CASSPGLAATRDTQYF
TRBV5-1,CASSPRAGLAKNIQYF
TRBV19,CASSEAGISYEQYF
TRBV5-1,CASSQAPTGMGWETQYF
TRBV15,CATSRVRGKVYNSPLHF
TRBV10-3,CAISASGNEQFF
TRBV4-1,CASSQPGAFGDTQYF
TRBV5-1,CASSLNPSSTYEQYF
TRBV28,CASSLSGPPKPGELFF
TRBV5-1,CASSLSRLRGVDTGELFF
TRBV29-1,CSVGMINQPQHF
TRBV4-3,CASSTPGSQAFF
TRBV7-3,CASSFQRGAGDTQYF
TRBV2,CASSPHDLLAKNIQYF
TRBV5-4,CASSKTGTGPDNEQFF
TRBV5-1,CASSSQAGITDTQYF
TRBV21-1,CASSKGPRDKTNYGYTF
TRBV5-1,CASIWNGGDTGELFF
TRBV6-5,CASKGPSGAYNEQFF